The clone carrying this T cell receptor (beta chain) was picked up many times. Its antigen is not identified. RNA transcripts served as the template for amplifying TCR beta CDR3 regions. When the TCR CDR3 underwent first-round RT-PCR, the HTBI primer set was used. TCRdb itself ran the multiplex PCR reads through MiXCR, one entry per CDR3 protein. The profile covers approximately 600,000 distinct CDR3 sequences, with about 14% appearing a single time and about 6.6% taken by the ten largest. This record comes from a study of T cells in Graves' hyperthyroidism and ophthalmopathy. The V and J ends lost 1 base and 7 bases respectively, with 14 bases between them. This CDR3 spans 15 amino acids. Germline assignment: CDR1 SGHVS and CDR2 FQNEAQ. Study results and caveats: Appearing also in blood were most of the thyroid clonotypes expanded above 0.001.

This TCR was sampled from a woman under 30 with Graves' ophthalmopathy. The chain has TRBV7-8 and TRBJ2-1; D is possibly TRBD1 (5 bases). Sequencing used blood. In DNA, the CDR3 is TGTGCCAGCAGCTTAGTGGGGCGGTTTGGTAATGAGCAGTTCTTC. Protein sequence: CASSLVGRFGNEQFF. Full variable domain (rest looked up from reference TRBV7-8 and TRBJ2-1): GAGVSQSPRYKVAKRGQDVALRCDPISGHVSLFWYQQALGQGPEFLTYFQNEAQLDKSGLPSDRFFAERPEGSVSTLKIQRTQQEDSAVYLCASSLVGRFGNEQFFGPGTRLTVL.